This T cell receptor beta chain stems from a study of blood T cell repertoires in COVID-19. Across the study: Acute and convalescent COVID-19 samples came from the United States, Italy and Spain. PBMCs, B-cell-depleted T cells, or T cells were the source of the cDNA or gDNA that made up the material.

V was clipped by 7 bases and J by 7 bases, with 13 bases between them. Germline lookup yields CDR1 MNHEY and CDR2 SVGAGI. The CDR3 runs to 12 residues. Authors' analysis steps: Estimated nucleated cell counts came from reference gene primer amplification. Clones were read by immunoSEQ multiplex PCR, and TCRdb kept only the in-frame ones, dropping some. V, J and clone size are taken as reported in that table, and D and trimming were inferred from the DNA itself. The sample contains approximately 150,000 clones, roughly 90% of which appear only once. This TCR derives from a woman in her 70s with acute or convalescent COVID-19. The chain links TRBV6-5 to TRBJ1-2; D might be TRBD1 (6 bases). The sequencing sample was made of peripheral blood. DNA of the CDR3: TGTGCCAGCACCTCGGACAGACCTGGCTACACCTTC. Residues: CASTSDRPGYTF.